The 28 T cell receptor beta chains given below trace back to one sample, sequenced in a study of T cell repertoires in aging, cancer and after chemotherapy. Multiplex touch-down PCR with TRB-A/B primers amplified rearranged V-D-J TRB sequences. Each CDR3 protein is one row after TCRdb ran MiXCR on the multiplex PCR reads. The sample records fewer than 1,500 distinct CDR3 sequences, roughly 22% being singletons. TCR beta rearrangements were amplified from peripheral blood genomic DNA. Sequenced: blood. The source of these receptors is a human donor with a solid tumor.

Remarks on this clonotype: A much larger clone lies one base from this, so it may be a read error. The chain links TRBV7-9 to TRBJ1-6; perhaps TRBD1 as D (5 bases). Trimming took 5 bases from V and 7 from J, leaving 15 bases between them. CDR3 length equals 15 residues. Germline V gene sequence: CDR1 SEHNR, CDR2 FQNEAQ (reference sequence). The CDR3 protein is CASSGSGISNSPLHF. The CDR3 nucleotides read TGTGCCAGCAGCGGATCAGGGATAAGCAATTCACCCCTCCACTTT.

V and J are TRBV20-1 and TRBJ2-5; 9 bases line up with TRBD1. V dropped 6 bases and J dropped 5; count of bases not matched to a gene: 10. The CDR3 extends over 14 amino acids. Germline V gene data show CDR1 as DFQATT and CDR2 as SNEGSKA (reference sequence). CDR3 sequence reads: CSAPTGGNRETQYF. The CDR3 nucleotides read TGCAGTGCGCCGACAGGGGGTAATAGGGAGACCCAGTACTTC.

The genes are TRBV6-1 and TRBJ2-1, with D possibly being TRBD1 (6 bases). V shed 3 bases and J shed 7 bases, with 19 bases lying between them. CDR3 size: 16 residues. The germline CDR1 and CDR2 sequences are MNHNS and SASEGT. CDR3 sequence reads: CASSEALGASFNEQFF. The CDR3 DNA is TGTGCCAGCAGTGAGGCTCTGGGGGCGAGTTTTAATGAGCAGTTCTTC.

By sample share, this clonotype is medium-sized. The J gene is TRBJ2-5, the V gene TRBV20-1; TRBD1 matches at 10 bases. V lost 6 bases and J lost 1; bases outside the gene matches: 8. This CDR3 has 15 amino acids. Germline V gene lookup returns CDR1 DFQATT and CDR2 SNEGSKA (reference sequence). CDR3 bases: TGCAGTGCAAGTCGGGGACAGGGGCTCCAAGAGACCCAGTACTTC. This translates into CSASRGQGLQETQYF.

This sequence joins TRBV29-1 and TRBJ2-3; 10 bases agree with TRBD1. There are 12 residues in the CDR3. Trimming cost V 8 bases and J 4 bases; bases outside gene matches: 3. Germline V gene sequence: CDR1 SQVTM, CDR2 ANQGSEA. The CDR3 loop reads CSSTGGPDTQYF. In nucleotides, the CDR3 is TGCAGCTCGACAGGGGGCCCAGATACGCAGTATTTT.

This clonotype was found a few times. This sequence joins TRBV20-1 and TRBJ2-5; 7 nucleotides match TRBD1. Germline CDR1 reads DFQATT; CDR2 reads SNEGSKA (reference sequence). The CDR3 loop spans 12 amino acids. V trimming: 5 bases; J trimming: 1 base; junction bases outside the gene matches: 1. CDR3 DNA sequence: TGCAGTGCTTGGGACAGCCAAGAGACCCAGTACTTC. Amino acids: CSAWDSQETQYF.

This chain connects TRBV27 to TRBJ2-6, with 10 bases lining up with TRBD2. CDR3 size: 18 residues. The germline CDR1 and CDR2 sequences are MNHEY and SMNVEV (reference sequence). The trim removed 4 bases at V and 4 bases at J, leaving 10 bases unmatched. CDR3 in DNA: TGTGCCAGCAGTTATCTAGCGGGGGACGGTACCGGGGCCAACGTCCTGACTTTC. It is translated as CASSYLAGDGTGANVLTF.

In its sample, this clonotype ranks as medium-sized. The V call is TRBV11-3, the J call TRBJ2-1, with D perhaps given as TRBD1 or TRBD2 (6 bases each). Germline V gene lookup returns CDR1 SGHNT and CDR2 YENEEA. Trimming stripped 0 bases from V and 6 bases from J, with 12 bases between. The CDR3 is 15 residues long. CDR3 residues: CASSLEQGGLNEQFF. The DNA of the CDR3 is TGTGCCAGCAGCTTAGAACAGGGAGGACTCAATGAGCAGTTCTTC.

This clonotype is medium-sized in the sample. This chain joins TRBV6-2 or TRBV6-3 and TRBJ1-2; perhaps TRBD1 as D (5 bases). V shed 4 bases and J shed 1 base, with 13 bases lying between them. CDR1 and CDR2 from the germline V gene are MNHEY and SVGEGT. The CDR3 consists of 15 residues. In DNA form, the CDR3 reads TGTGCCAGCAGTTTTCCGCAGGGAGTTAACTATGGCTACACCTTC. This sequence encodes CASSFPQGVNYGYTF.

In its sample, this clonotype was seen a few times. A much larger clone differs by one base, so this may be a read error. The chain joins TRBV28 to TRBJ1-2; D ambiguous. The CDR3 loop spans 14 amino acids. The germline V gene encodes CDR1 MDHEN and CDR2 SYDVKM. V was clipped by 5 bases and J by 4 bases, with 14 bases between them. The CDR3 DNA reads as TGTGCCAGCAGTGAGCTGGGTGGTGTCTATGGCTACACCTTC. It specifies CASSELGGVYGYTF.

By its share, this clonotype is medium-sized. The rearrangement links TRBV12-3 or TRBV12-4 to TRBJ2-1; D is perhaps TRBD1 or TRBD2 (5 bases each). The CDR3 is made up of 16 amino acids. Trimming shortened V by 2 bases and J by 7 bases, and 18 bases separated the two germline ends. The CDR3 here is CASSLSVGTLLNEQFF. CDR3 DNA sequence: TGTGCCAGCAGTTTATCTGTGGGGACCTTATTAAATGAGCAGTTCTTC.

In its sample, this clonotype is medium-sized. The gene calls are TRBV6-1 and TRBJ1-6, with D unresolved. The germline V gene has CDR1 MNHNS and CDR2 SASEGT. This CDR3 contains 17 residues. V lost 3 bases, J lost 2 bases, and 14 bases lay in between. CDR3 sequence reads: CASSDPQRRTYNSPLHF. CDR3 in DNA: TGTGCCAGCAGTGACCCCCAGAGGAGAACCTATAATTCACCCCTCCACTTT.

This clonotype came up a few times. V is TRBV6-5 and J is TRBJ1-2, with 10 nucleotides matching TRBD1. This CDR3 is 14 amino acids long. The V gene's germline CDR1 is MNHEY and CDR2 SVGAGI. Germline trimming cut 5 bases from V and 4 bases from J; bases unmatched to any gene: 4. CDR3 nucleotides: TGTGCCAGCAGTCCGGGACAGGGGTTCTATGGCTACACCTTC. Protein product: CASSPGQGFYGYTF.

This clonotype is judged medium-sized. V is TRBV20-1 and J is TRBJ1-2; D not resolved. Germline CDR1 and CDR2: DFQATT and SNEGSKA (reference sequence). The CDR3 is 13 amino acids. The V end lost 0 bases, the J end lost 8 bases, and 13 bases lay between the germline ends. This chain's CDR3 is CSARDSAGGGYTF. The CDR3 nucleotides are TGCAGTGCTAGAGATAGTGCGGGCGGGGGCTACACCTTC.

This clonotype is termed medium-sized. In DNA, the CDR3 is TGTGCCAGCACGGGACAGTCTAGCACAGATACGCAGTATTTT. As protein: CASTGQSSTDTQYF. V and J are TRBV11-2 and TRBJ2-3, with 7 bases matching TRBD1. Germline-derived CDR1 and CDR2 are SGHAT and FQNNGV. Germline trimming cut 7 bases from V and 0 bases from J; bases unmatched to any gene: 4. The CDR3 runs 14 residues.

There are a few counts of this clonotype. This sequence joins TRBV7-2 and TRBJ2-7; 13 nucleotides line up with TRBD2. Trimming at V came to 0 bases and at J to 3 bases, leaving 2 bases not matched to a gene. Germline CDR1 is SGHTA and CDR2 is FQGNSA. The CDR3 totals 16 residues. The CDR3 nucleotides read TGTGCCAGCAGCTTAGCACTAGCGGGGGGGGGCTACGAGCAGTACTTC. It codes for CASSLALAGGGYEQYF. Filled out from reference TRBV7-2 and TRBJ2-7, the complete variable domain reads GAGVSQSPSNKVTEKGKDVELRCDPISGHTALYWYRQSLGQGLEFLIYFQGNSAPDKSGLPSDRFSAERTGGSVSTLTIQRTQQEDSAVYLCASSLALAGGGYEQYFGPGTRLTVT.

By frequency in the sample, this clonotype is medium-sized. V usage is TRBV6-2 or TRBV6-3 and J usage is TRBJ2-7; TRBD1 agrees at 7 bases. Trimming cost V 4 bases and J 4 bases; bases outside gene matches: 7. Germline CDR1 and CDR2: MNHEY and SVGEGT. This CDR3 has 14 amino acids. For the CDR3, the DNA is TGTGCCAGCAGTTCGACAGGGTGGGGTTACGAGCAGTACTTC. Translation gives CASSSTGWGYEQYF.

In this sample, this clonotype is large. V gene TRBV24-1 combines with J gene TRBJ2-6; D unresolved. The germline V gene encodes CDR1 KGHDR and CDR2 SFDVKD. The CDR3 covers 13 residues. With 6 bases removed from V and 4 bases from J, the gap between germline ends came to 6 bases. The chain's CDR3 is CATSPAGANVLTF. The CDR3 DNA reads TGTGCCACCAGTCCTGCCGGGGCCAACGTCCTGACTTTC.

This clonotype is medium-sized. The V call is TRBV6-1, the J call TRBJ1-5; 7 nucleotides agree with TRBD1. V lost 6 bases, J lost 1 base, and 6 bases stayed unmatched. The CDR3 extends over 15 amino acids. Germline CDR1 reads MNHNS; CDR2 reads SASEGT. CDR3 DNA sequence: TGTGCCAGCAGGGCGACAGGGCGCAGCAATCAGCCCCAGCATTTT. It yields the protein CASRATGRSNQPQHF.

The CDR3 is CASSSPGGADGYTF. The CDR3 DNA follows: TGCGCCAGCAGCTCCCCTGGGGGGGCGGATGGCTACACCTTC. V gene TRBV5-1 combines with J gene TRBJ1-2; a weak D match, TRBD1 (6 bases). The V gene lost 3 bases and the J gene lost 6 bases, with 15 bases spanning the gap. CDR3 length: 14 residues. The germline V gene has CDR1 SGHRS and CDR2 YFSETQ.

In regard to this clonotype: A much larger clone sits a single nucleotide away, making a read error possible. V and J are TRBV5-1 and TRBJ2-2; D may match TRBD1 or TRBD2 (5 bases each). Germline V CDR1 and CDR2: SGHRS, YFSETQ. V shed 5 bases and J shed 8 bases, with 16 bases lying between them. The CDR3 sequence is 14 residues long. In nucleotides, the CDR3 is TGCGCCAGCAGATTGCCAGGGAGTAAAGGGGAGCTGTTTTTT. The encoded protein is CASRLPGSKGELFF.

This clonotype is judged medium-sized. V usage is TRBV11-2 and J usage is TRBJ1-2, with D hard to call. V was shortened by 2 bases and J by 4 bases, with 14 bases between the two germline ends. In germline, CDR1 is SGHAT, CDR2 FQNNGV. This CDR3 has 15 residues. The CDR3 region is CASSLSIRGSYGYTF. The DNA for the CDR3 is TGTGCCAGCAGCTTATCGATACGCGGGAGCTATGGCTACACCTTC. The complete variable domain, with remaining parts taken from reference TRBV11-2 and TRBJ1-2, reads EAGVAQSPRYKIIEKRQSVAFWCNPISGHATLYWYQQILGQGPKLLIQFQNNGVVDDSQLPKDRFSAERLKGVDSTLKIQPAKLEDSAVYLCASSLSIRGSYGYTFGSGTRLTVV.

This clonotype is medium-sized. The V gene is TRBV30, the J gene TRBJ1-5; D may be TRBD1 (6 bases). V lost 1 base to trimming and J lost 4 bases, with 14 bases between them. CDR1 GTSNPN and CDR2 SVGIG come from the germline V gene (reference sequence). The CDR3 extends over 15 amino acids. The CDR3 DNA reads TGTGCCTGGAGTGCGGGCAACCAGGGGAATCAGCCCCAGCATTTT. Translated: CAWSAGNQGNQPQHF.

The rearrangement joins TRBV7-6 to TRBJ2-5, with 9 bases matching TRBD2. The V segment lost 6 bases and the J segment 4 bases; nucleotides outside the gene matches: 6. There are 14 residues in the CDR3. Germline lookup yields CDR1 SGHVS and CDR2 FNYEAQ. CDR3 in DNA: TGTGCCAGCAGACATTCGGGACTAGCAGAGACCCAGTACTTC. Translated: CASRHSGLAETQYF.

By share of the sample, this clonotype is medium-sized (0.01 to 0.1%). The chain couples TRBV20-1 to TRBJ1-5, with D uncertain. With 4 bases removed from V and 1 base from J, the gap between germline ends came to 8 bases. This CDR3 contains 13 residues. Germline CDR1 is DFQATT and CDR2 is SNEGSKA (reference sequence). The CDR3 is CSAMRLSNQPQHF. The CDR3 DNA sequence: TGCAGTGCTATGAGATTAAGCAATCAGCCCCAGCATTTT.

This clonotype is judged large (0.1 to 1%). The V call is TRBV30, the J call TRBJ1-2; D not resolved. The ends were cut back, 4 bases at V and 0 bases at J, with 3 bases in the middle. The CDR3 totals 11 residues. Germline lookup yields CDR1 GTSNPN and CDR2 SVGIG (reference sequence). The CDR3 DNA sequence: TGTGCCTGGACAGCTAACTATGGCTACACCTTC. As protein: CAWTANYGYTF.

The CDR3 is CASTDRGETEAFF. The CDR3 nucleotides are TGTGCCAGCACGGACAGGGGGGAGACTGAAGCTTTCTTT. The rearrangement joins TRBV12-3 or TRBV12-4 to TRBJ1-1; TRBD1 agrees at 10 bases. The CDR3 loop spans 13 amino acids. V was clipped by 7 bases and J by 5 bases; unmatched bases: 4.

The chain employs TRBV7-9 and TRBJ1-2; 8 bases agree with TRBD1. There are 17 residues in the CDR3. Unmatched junction bases numbered 13, after V lost 4 bases and J lost 3 bases. Germline V CDR1 and CDR2: SEHNR, FQNEAQ (reference sequence). CDR3 DNA: TGTGCCAGCAGCTCCCTAGGACAGGGTTTGAGTGACTATGGCTACACCTTC. Translating gives CASSSLGQGLSDYGYTF.